The 28 T cell receptor beta chains in this list originate from one sample, sequenced in a study of T-cell reconstitution after alpha-beta-depleted transplantation in children. It was with unique molecular identifiers that the TCRbeta library was prepared. One entry per CDR3 protein, called by TCRdb with MiXCR from the PCR reads. The sample yields roughly 200,000 distinct CDR3 sequences, approximately 14% seen once. This sample comprised PBMCs from the stem cell graft donor, obtained from the stem cell graft. The receptors were gathered from a human donor who donated a stem cell graft to a child with acute lymphoblastic leukemia.

This clonotype appeared many times. DNA for the CDR3: TGCAGCGTAACGTATCCAACCTCTCGGACAGATACGCAGTATTTT. Its translation: CSVTYPTSRTDTQYF. V is TRBV29-1 and J is TRBJ2-3; D is unclear. The CDR3 runs to 15 residues. From germline, CDR1 is SQVTM and CDR2 ANQGSEA. With 6 bases removed from V and 3 bases from J, the gap between germline ends came to 19 bases.

This chain uses TRBV7-9 with TRBJ2-5; tentative D call: TRBD1 (6 bases). V was clipped by 2 bases and J by 4 bases, with 14 bases between them. The CDR3 runs to 15 residues. CDR1 is SEHNR and CDR2 is FQNEAQ in the germline V gene (reference sequence). The chain's CDR3 is CASSLSQGSGETQYF. CDR3 DNA: TGTGCCAGCAGCTTATCCCAGGGGTCGGGAGAGACCCAGTACTTC. The entire variable domain, with the rest obtained from reference TRBV7-9 and TRBJ2-5, is as follows: DTGVSQNPRHKITKRGQNVTFRCDPISEHNRLYWYRQTLGQGPEFLTYFQNEAQLEKSRLLSDRFSAERPKGSFSTLEIQRTEQGDSAMYLCASSLSQGSGETQYFGPGTRLLVL.

Ten or more counts support this clonotype. The V gene is TRBV5-5, the J gene TRBJ2-1; TRBD2 matches at 10 bases. In germline, CDR1 is SGHKS, CDR2 YYEKEE (reference sequence). The CDR3 is 14 amino acids. V was pared by 1 base and J by 9 bases, with 4 bases of the junction left unmatched. DNA for the CDR3: TGTGCCAGCAGCTTGCCAGCGGGAGGGCTTGAGCAGTTCTTC. It yields the protein CASSLPAGGLEQFF.

This clonotype occurred many times. V usage is TRBV6-1 and J usage is TRBJ1-1; D gene uncertain. The CDR3 covers 15 residues. V lost 7 bases to trimming and J lost 8 bases, with 23 bases between them. The V gene's germline CDR1 is MNHNS and CDR2 SASEGT. CDR3: CASTPQARQQKEAFF. DNA of the CDR3: TGTGCCAGCACCCCCCAGGCCCGGCAGCAAAAAGAAGCTTTCTTT.

In its sample, this clonotype was seen many times. The gene calls are TRBV20-1 and TRBJ2-2; 13 bases line up with TRBD2. The germline gives CDR1 DFQATT, CDR2 SNEGSKA (reference sequence). This CDR3 has 17 residues. J lost 4 bases, V lost 5 bases, and 10 bases had no gene match. CDR3: CSAGSGLAGVSTGELFF. In DNA form, the CDR3 reads TGCAGTGCTGGCTCTGGACTAGCGGGAGTCAGCACCGGGGAGCTGTTTTTT.

This clonotype was counted between two and nine times. The chain links TRBV5-1 to TRBJ2-5; 13 nucleotides agree with TRBD2. The CDR3 is 18 amino acids. Germline CDR1 is SGHRS and CDR2 is YFSETQ. V shed 4 bases, J shed 2 bases, and the junction held 11 bases outside the gene matches. In DNA form, the CDR3 reads TGCGCCAGCAGCCCCGGACTAGCGGGAGAGGGTAGACAAGAGACCCAGTACTTC. Translation gives CASSPGLAGEGRQETQYF.

DNA for the CDR3: TGTGCCAGCAGTTACTCTCCGGCCCTGAAGTTCTTC. This codes for CASSYSPALKFF. V gene TRBV6-6 combines with J gene TRBJ2-1, with D hard to call. Trimming left V 0 bases short and J 14 bases short, with 11 bases between. There are 12 residues in the CDR3. Germline V gene lookup returns CDR1 MNHNY and CDR2 SVGAGI (reference sequence).

This clonotype was recorded at least ten times. V gene TRBV28 combines with J gene TRBJ2-7; 8 nucleotides align to TRBD1. Trimming at V came to 5 bases and at J to 5 bases, leaving 8 bases not matched to a gene. Germline CDR1 reads MDHEN; CDR2 reads SYDVKM. The CDR3 is 14 residues long. For the CDR3, the DNA is TGTGCCAGCAGTCTCCGGGACAGGATGCACGAGCAGTACTTC. Its translation: CASSLRDRMHEQYF.

In this sample, this clonotype turned up many times. The V call is TRBV5-1, the J call TRBJ2-7; possibly TRBD2 for D (5 bases). The CDR3 has 13 amino acids. Per germline, CDR1 SGHRS and CDR2 YFSETQ. V lost 2 bases to trimming and J lost 1 base, with 7 bases between them. CDR3 residues: CASSFTSSYEQYF. CDR3 nucleotide sequence: TGCGCCAGCAGCTTTACTAGTTCCTACGAGCAGTACTTC.

In its sample, this clonotype was seen a few times. This CDR3 is CASTSSQSHEQFF. The CDR3 DNA follows: TGTGCCAGCACCTCATCACAATCCCATGAGCAGTTCTTC. The V gene is TRBV6-2 or TRBV6-3, the J gene TRBJ2-1; D is undetermined. The germline V gene encodes CDR1 MNHEY and CDR2 SVGEGT. Trimming took off 7 bases at V and 8 bases at J, with 15 bases between the two ends. The CDR3 totals 13 residues.

The V gene is TRBV7-9, the J gene TRBJ2-6; TRBD1 aligns across 9 bases. V was pared by 5 bases and J by 0 bases, with 5 bases of the junction left unmatched. Germline V gives CDR1 SEHNR, CDR2 FQNEAQ (reference sequence). The CDR3 loop spans 17 amino acids. The CDR3 here is CASSAPGQGSGANVLTF. In nucleotides, the CDR3 is TGTGCCAGCAGCGCGCCGGGACAGGGCTCTGGGGCCAACGTCCTGACTTTC.

The sample holds many counts of this clonotype. The chain joins TRBV7-6 to TRBJ2-1; TRBD2 agrees at 14 bases. In germline, CDR1 is SGHVS, CDR2 FNYEAQ. Losses at the gene ends were 6 bases for V and 4 bases for J; bases not matched to a gene: 14. This CDR3 has 19 amino acids. The CDR3 coding sequence is TGTGCCAGCAGTTCTTCCCCCGGGACTAGCGGGAGCCGGTACAATGAGCAGTTCTTC. Protein product: CASSSSPGTSGSRYNEQFF. Full variable domain (outside the CDR3, taken from reference TRBV7-6 and TRBJ2-1): GAGVSQSPRYKVTKRGQDVALRCDPISGHVSLYWYRQALGQGPEFLTYFNYEAQQDKSGLPNDRFSAERPEGSISTLTIQRTEQRDSAMYRCASSSSPGTSGSRYNEQFFGPGTRLTVL.

This sequence joins TRBV20-1 and TRBJ1-1; perhaps TRBD1 as D (5 bases). The V end lost 5 bases, the J end lost 10 bases, and 14 bases lay between the germline ends. This CDR3 is built from 11 residues. Germline CDR1 reads DFQATT; CDR2 reads SNEGSKA (reference sequence). CDR3 protein: CSAGHGERAFF. The CDR3 nucleotides read TGCAGTGCTGGACACGGGGAGAGAGCTTTCTTT.

This clonotype was counted between two and nine times. In DNA form, the CDR3 reads TGTGCCAGCAGCTCTCCCCCCACCGAGCAGTACTTC. It specifies CASSSPPTEQYF. The chain recombines TRBV7-2 with TRBJ2-7; D unclear. Looked up from germline, CDR1 is SGHTA and CDR2 is FQGNSA. The CDR3 covers 12 residues. V dropped 4 bases and J dropped 6 bases, with 10 bases sitting between them.

This clonotype occurred many times. J is TRBJ2-3 and V is TRBV2; 13 bases fit TRBD2. The CDR3 covers 16 residues. CDR1 is SNHLY, CDR2 FYNNEI, per germline. V shed 6 bases and J 1 base; nucleotides not matched to a gene: 4. CDR3 DNA: TGTGCCAGCAGGTTGGGGACTAGCGGGGGCACAGATACGCAGTATTTT. Translated, it gives CASRLGTSGGTDTQYF.

This clonotype has ten or more counts. The chain uses TRBV7-2 and TRBJ2-2; TRBD2 agrees at 10 bases. Germline assignment: CDR1 SGHTA and CDR2 FQGNSA. With 0 bases clipped from V and 6 bases from J, the junction kept 7 bases outside the gene matches. The CDR3 sequence is 17 residues long. CDR3 nucleotides: TGTGCCAGCAGCTTAGCATCTAGCGGGAGCAGCCCCGGGGAGCTGTTTTTT. Residues: CASSLASSGSSPGELFF.

This clonotype was found a few times. The J gene is TRBJ2-7, the V gene TRBV12-3 or TRBV12-4, with 7 bases fitting TRBD2. The CDR3 runs to 14 residues. J lost 3 bases, V lost 5 bases, and 7 bases had no gene match. The CDR3 reads CASSRGGTNYEQYF. The CDR3 DNA reads TGTGCCAGCAGTCGTGGGGGGACTAACTACGAGCAGTACTTC.

This clonotype was observed many times. CDR3 DNA: TGTGCCAGCAGCCGGAACAGGGGGAACTATGGCTACACCTTC. Protein: CASSRNRGNYGYTF. The rearrangement uses TRBV14 and TRBJ1-2; 8 nucleotides agree with TRBD1. The CDR3 runs to 14 residues. Germline V lookup: CDR1 SGHDN, CDR2 FVKESK. The junction had 3 bases not matched to a gene; V was cut back by 4 bases and J by 2 bases.

V usage is TRBV7-9 and J usage is TRBJ2-3; 7 bases agree with TRBD1. J lost 4 bases, V lost 5 bases, and 15 bases had no gene match. The CDR3 sequence is 17 residues long. Germline CDR1 is SEHNR and CDR2 is FQNEAQ (reference sequence). Here the CDR3 DNA reads TGTGCCAGCAGCCCAGGGGACAGATCGCCGCTCGCAGATACGCAGTATTTT. Amino acid sequence: CASSPGDRSPLADTQYF.

At least ten counts were recorded for this clonotype. The chain has TRBV20-1 and TRBJ1-1, with D possibly matching TRBD1 (5 bases). The CDR3 spans 14 residues. Germline lookup yields CDR1 DFQATT and CDR2 SNEGSKA (reference sequence). Deletions cut 0 bases from V and 7 bases from J, with 15 bases between. The CDR3, as DNA: TGCAGTGCTAGAGATCGTTCGAGAGGGGTTGAAGCTTTCTTT. Translation gives CSARDRSRGVEAFF.

This clonotype was found many times. V is TRBV12-3 or TRBV12-4 and J is TRBJ2-3, with unresolved D. The CDR3 contains 12 residues. V was clipped by 8 bases and J by 3 bases, with 9 bases between them. The CDR3 coding sequence is TGTGCCAGCGGAAGAGGTACAGATACGCAGTATTTT. Protein sequence: CASGRGTDTQYF.

Note on this clonotype: This could be a read error, since a much larger clone is one nucleotide away. V gene TRBV10-3 combines with J gene TRBJ2-7; TRBD1 aligns across 7 bases. The germline V gene has CDR1 ENHRY and CDR2 SYGVKD. CDR3 length equals 15 residues. J gave up 10 bases and V 7 bases, and 19 bases lay outside the gene matches. The CDR3 sequence is CAIKERGLEGLDQYF. The CDR3 region has the DNA TGTGCCATCAAGGAAAGGGGGCTCGAGGGCCTCGACCAGTACTTC.

This clonotype showed up many times. The chain is built from TRBV12-3 or TRBV12-4 and TRBJ1-1; D not certain. Trimming removed 3 bases at V and 4 bases at J, with 12 bases between. This CDR3 spans 14 amino acids. DNA for the CDR3: TGTGCCAGCAGTTTCACACGGGAGGGCACTGAAGCTTTCTTT. Its translation is CASSFTREGTEAFF.

The V call is TRBV30, the J call TRBJ2-2; D possibly corresponds to TRBD2 (5 bases). The germline V and J ends were trimmed by 8 bases and 4 bases, with 14 bases remaining between them. Germline V gene lookup returns CDR1 GTSNPN and CDR2 SVGIG (reference sequence). The CDR3 covers 13 residues. CDR3 region: CASGPILTGELFF. The CDR3 coding sequence is TGTGCCAGCGGACCGATCCTCACCGGGGAGCTGTTTTTT.

The table lists this clonotype with a few counts. The chain combines TRBV5-1 with TRBJ2-1; D possibly uses TRBD1 or TRBD2 (5 bases each). CDR3 length: 16 residues. The V end was cut by 1 base, the J end by 5 bases, with 16 bases between. The germline CDR1 and CDR2 sequences are SGHRS and YFSETQ. The CDR3 here is CASSLTWVGTDNEQFF. The CDR3 DNA is TGCGCCAGCAGCTTGACATGGGTCGGGACCGACAATGAGCAGTTCTTC.

This clonotype appeared many times. The V call is TRBV6-5, the J call TRBJ2-1; D is perhaps TRBD1 (6 bases). The CDR3 consists of 11 residues. CDR1 and CDR2 from the germline V gene are MNHEY and SVGAGI. Trimming removed 6 bases from V and 8 bases from J, with 8 bases in between. In nucleotides, the CDR3 is TGTGCCAGCAGACAGGGCGATGAGCAGTTCTTC. Translation: CASRQGDEQFF.

The table lists this clonotype with many counts. This chain links TRBV5-1 with TRBJ2-1; 12 nucleotides match TRBD2. V lost 3 bases and J lost 1; bases outside the gene matches: 8. Germline V gene data show CDR1 as SGHRS and CDR2 as YFSETQ. The CDR3 is 18 residues long. The CDR3 region is CASSSTSGRYGSYNEQFF. The CDR3 DNA is TGCGCCAGCAGCTCCACTAGCGGGAGGTACGGGTCCTACAATGAGCAGTTCTTC.

This clonotype was seen a few times. The rearrangement links TRBV30 to TRBJ1-1, with D unclear. The ends were cut back, 4 bases at V and 2 bases at J, with 8 bases in the middle. Germline V CDR1 and CDR2: GTSNPN, SVGIG (reference sequence). The CDR3 is 12 amino acids. The CDR3 region has the DNA TGTGCCTGGACACTCGTTAACACTGAAGCTTTCTTT. It specifies CAWTLVNTEAFF. Drawing the rest from reference TRBV30 and TRBJ1-1, the complete variable domain is SQTIHQWPATLVQPVGSPLSLECTVEGTSNPNLYWYRQAAGRGLQLLFYSVGIGQISSEVPQNLSASRPQDRQFILSSKKLLLSDSGFYLCAWTLVNTEAFFGQGTRLTVV.